The rows below give T cell receptor beta chains drawn from one sample of a study of PD-1 blockade in mismatch repair-deficient tumors. The assay was immunoSEQ multiplex PCR, and TCRdb's table has in-frame clones only and misses some. Altogether 56,000 or so clones are present, 81% being singletons, with the ten largest covering about 8.1%. The sample consisted of peripheral blood, taken about 20 weeks after starting pembrolizumab. These receptors were taken from an adult with mismatch repair-deficient cancer. CDR3s include the opening cysteine and the closing phenylalanine or tryptophan. D genes are given only for firm matches.

cdr3_aa	v_call	j_call	d_call
CASSVSAFTRSSYNEQFF	TRBV10-2	TRBJ2-1	NA
CASSSSRVGVFNYGYTF	TRBV13	TRBJ1-2	NA
CASSGPQGETQYF	TRBV18	TRBJ2-5	NA
CAVKRAQSSYEQYF	TRBV2	TRBJ2-7	NA
CASCGGDQYF	TRBV12-2	TRBJ2-4	NA
CASSGTGANVLTF	TRBV18	TRBJ2-6	NA
CASSEYWLTESTDTQYF	TRBV25-1	TRBJ2-3	NA
CASSSRGAAGTGELFF	TRBV11-2	TRBJ2-2	NA
CASSATGGDYGYTF	TRBV18	TRBJ1-2	NA
CASSLTQGRNTQYF	TRBV11-2	TRBJ2-3	NA
CASSLVREGIGNNEQFF	TRBV5-1	TRBJ2-1	TRBD2
CAISESGGNTEAFF	TRBV10-3	TRBJ1-1	NA
CASSPEGRTGAEAFF	TRBV7-8	TRBJ1-1	TRBD1
CASSFPSGKGGDTQYF	TRBV7-6	TRBJ2-3	TRBD2
CASSLAASGNNEQFF	TRBV7-9	TRBJ2-1	TRBD2
CASSIQGASGNQPQHF	TRBV19	TRBJ1-5	TRBD1
CASSLKAGSSYNEQFF	TRBV7-3	TRBJ2-1	TRBD2
CASSEAAGGYYNEQFF	TRBV2	TRBJ2-1	TRBD2
CASSLNAGRSYGYTF	TRBV7-9	TRBJ1-2	NA
CASSLALETQYF	TRBV7-2	TRBJ2-5	NA
CASSLWVDTEAFF	TRBV7-3	TRBJ1-1	NA
CASSQVKGGFTDTQYF	TRBV16	TRBJ2-3	TRBD2
CASRRGVSDEAFF	TRBV25-1	TRBJ1-1	NA
CASSGLTGSNTEAFF	TRBV11-2	TRBJ1-1	TRBD1
CASSRRRANPRNPNYNEQFF	TRBV13	TRBJ2-1	NA
CASSQHLGGAEGYTF	TRBV4-1	TRBJ1-2	NA
CASSLHKGINQPQHF	TRBV7-6	TRBJ1-5	NA
CASSQGPGQKNTEAFF	TRBV4-1	TRBJ1-1	NA
CASSISGRALDTQYF	TRBV13	TRBJ2-3	TRBD2
CASSAGFSTTDTQYF	TRBV9	TRBJ2-3	NA
CASSQDRGGYGYTF	TRBV4-1	TRBJ1-2	NA